The text below deals with one TCR beta chain. Its antigen is currently unknown. This entry belongs to a study of OX40 agonist ivuxolimab in advanced cancers. Overall study: Patients achieving partial responses numbered three: one hepatocellular carcinoma case and two cutaneous melanoma cases.

Study outcomes and limitations: In the 0.1 to 3.0 mg/kg range, CD4+ and CD8+ blood T cells had expanded clonally by week 6. No antigen was identified for the clonally expanded peripheral T cells.

This CDR3 is 14 amino acids long. The ends lost 4 bases at V and 6 bases at J; junction bases unmatched: 4. The germline CDR1 and CDR2 sequences are SGHNT and YYREEE (reference sequence). TCRdb keeps only in-frame clones here, not all; method: immunoSEQ multiplex PCR. The table shows about 82,000 clones, with 85% to 90% occurring only once. The receptor's source is an adult with an advanced solid tumor such as melanoma, head and neck, liver or kidney cancer. The source was CD4+ or CD8+ T cells sorted from blood, collected in a trial of the OX40 agonist ivuxolimab. The genes are TRBV5-4 and TRBJ2-2, with 9 bases aligning to TRBD1. In DNA, the CDR3 is TGTGCCAGCAGCAACGACAGGGGGGCCGGGGAGCTGTTTTTT. Protein sequence: CASSNDRGAGELFF.